Described below is a single T cell receptor (beta chain) sequence and its context. The data are from a study of blood T cell repertoires in COVID-19. Looking at the study overall: Specimens from acute and convalescent COVID-19 originated in the United States, Italy and Spain. T cells, B-cell-depleted T cells, or PBMCs provided the cDNA or gDNA that served as material.

This CDR3 region has 16 residues. V was cut by 5 bases and J by 2 bases, with 15 bases left in between. Germline CDR1 and CDR2: SGHDN and FVKESK. Authors' methods: Amplified reference gene primers provided the basis for estimating nucleated cell counts. TCRdb's table, derived via immunoSEQ multiplex PCR, lists solely in-frame clones and lacks some. Clonal size and the V and J genes are those of that table, whereas D and trimming came from the DNA. This table holds 150,000 or so clones, around 82% found once. V gene TRBV14 combines with J gene TRBJ1-4; D perhaps matches TRBD1 (5 bases). Sequenced sample: peripheral blood. This sequence originates from a man in his 60s who had recovered from COVID-19. The CDR3 sequence is CASSSGLGWTNEKLFF. The DNA of the CDR3 is TGTGCCAGCAGCTCGGGACTGGGATGGACTAATGAAAAACTGTTTTTT.